These T cell receptor beta chains were read from a single sample in a study of blood T cell repertoires in COVID-19. This table comes from immunoSEQ multiplex PCR, and its TCRdb copy is limited to in-frame clones, with some not included. The repertoire consists of roughly 230,000 clones, with almost 85% occurring once and the leading ten covering 4%. Sequencing was carried out using peripheral blood. Receptor source: a man between 50 and 59 years old with acute or convalescent COVID-19. Both conserved end residues are part of each CDR3. Each record gives: CDR3 protein, CDR3 DNA, V gene, J gene, D gene, clone size. D genes are given only for firm matches. Where a row states a size, it is once, few, many or the class of an expanded clone; other rows omit it.

CDR3 protein: CASSVGGELNTEAFF
CDR3 DNA: TGTGCCAGCAGCGTAGGGGGGGAATTGAACACTGAAGCTTTCTTT
V gene: TRBV9
J gene: TRBJ1-1
D gene: .
clone size: .

CDR3 protein: CASSQDVGLTEAFF
CDR3 DNA: TGTGCCAGCAGCCAAGACGTGGGACTCACTGAAGCTTTCTTT
V gene: TRBV3-1/TRBV3-2
J gene: TRBJ1-1
D gene: .
clone size: .

CDR3 protein: CASSRSQGNGAFF
CDR3 DNA: TGTGCCAGCAGCCGGTCACAGGGAAACGGAGCTTTCTTT
V gene: TRBV3-1/TRBV3-2
J gene: TRBJ1-1
D gene: .
clone size: .

CDR3 protein: CASSLAGRYNEQFF
CDR3 DNA: TGTGCCAGCAGTCTAGCGGGGCGCTACAATGAGCAGTTCTTC
V gene: TRBV7-8
J gene: TRBJ2-1
D gene: TRBD2
clone size: .

CDR3 protein: CASSLWDRAQETQYF
CDR3 DNA: TGTGCCAGCAGTTTATGGGACAGGGCCCAAGAGACCCAGTACTTC
V gene: TRBV28
J gene: TRBJ2-5
D gene: TRBD1
clone size: few

CDR3 protein: CASSKGTGSEEETQYF
CDR3 DNA: TGTGCCAGCAGCAAAGGGACAGGGAGTGAGGAGGAGACCCAGTACTTC
V gene: TRBV5-8
J gene: TRBJ2-5
D gene: TRBD1
clone size: .

CDR3 protein: CASSPPGGGANYGYTF
CDR3 DNA: TGTGCCAGCAGTCCCCCCGGAGGCGGAGCTAACTATGGCTACACCTTC
V gene: TRBV27
J gene: TRBJ1-2
D gene: .
clone size: once

CDR3 protein: CASSFETGASYEQYF
CDR3 DNA: TGTGCCAGCAGCTTTGAGACAGGGGCCTCCTACGAGCAGTACTTC
V gene: TRBV11-2
J gene: TRBJ2-7
D gene: TRBD1
clone size: .

CDR3 protein: CASSLQGSSPLHF
CDR3 DNA: TGTGCCAGCAGCTTGCAGGGGTCTTCACCCCTCCACTTT
V gene: TRBV5-8
J gene: TRBJ1-6
D gene: .
clone size: once

CDR3 protein: CASSYSTSSGNTIYF
CDR3 DNA: TGTGCCAGCAGTTACAGTACGAGCTCTGGAAACACCATATATTTT
V gene: TRBV6-2/TRBV6-3
J gene: TRBJ1-3
D gene: .
clone size: few

CDR3 protein: CASSQEGGSSYNEQFF
CDR3 DNA: TGCGCCAGCAGCCAAGAGGGCGGGAGCTCCTACAATGAGCAGTTCTTC
V gene: TRBV4-1
J gene: TRBJ2-1
D gene: TRBD2
clone size: .

CDR3 protein: CASGGGGEAFF
CDR3 DNA: TGTGCCAGCGGGGGGGGCGGTGAAGCTTTCTTT
V gene: TRBV6-1
J gene: TRBJ1-1
D gene: .
clone size: .

CDR3 protein: CASSLVRTRGRRTEAFF
CDR3 DNA: TGTGCCAGCAGCCTAGTGCGTACCAGGGGGCGCAGGACTGAAGCTTTCTTT
V gene: TRBV11-2
J gene: TRBJ1-1
D gene: TRBD1
clone size: .

CDR3 protein: CASSPSGFDSPLHF
CDR3 DNA: TGTGCCAGCTCACCATCAGGGTTCGATTCACCCCTCCACTTT
V gene: TRBV18
J gene: TRBJ1-6
D gene: .
clone size: .

CDR3 protein: CASSPPGTGFYEQYF
CDR3 DNA: TGTGCCAGCAGCCCCCCCGGGACAGGCTTTTACGAGCAGTACTTC
V gene: TRBV7-9
J gene: TRBJ2-7
D gene: TRBD1
clone size: once

CDR3 protein: CASKLSGLAVFEQFF
CDR3 DNA: TGTGCCAGCAAACTCTCGGGACTAGCCGTATTTGAGCAGTTCTTC
V gene: TRBV5-8
J gene: TRBJ2-1
D gene: TRBD2
clone size: .

CDR3 protein: CASSDPGFGSSYEQYF
CDR3 DNA: TGTGCCAGCAGCGACCCAGGGTTCGGGAGCTCCTACGAGCAGTACTTC
V gene: TRBV7-8
J gene: TRBJ2-7
D gene: .
clone size: .

CDR3 protein: CASGPGGSGANVLTF
CDR3 DNA: TGTGCCAGCGGCCCGGGGGGCAGTGGGGCCAACGTCCTGACTTTC
V gene: TRBV11-3
J gene: TRBJ2-6
D gene: .
clone size: .

CDR3 protein: CASSFVLGNTEAFF
CDR3 DNA: TGTGCCAGCAGCTTCGTTCTCGGGAACACTGAAGCTTTCTTT
V gene: TRBV7-8
J gene: TRBJ1-1
D gene: .
clone size: .

CDR3 protein: CASSSLTSGARNEQFF
CDR3 DNA: TGTGCCAGCAGCTCCTTGACTAGCGGGGCCAGGAATGAGCAGTTCTTC
V gene: TRBV7-2
J gene: TRBJ2-1
D gene: TRBD2
clone size: once

CDR3 protein: CASSIRQGATNTIYF
CDR3 DNA: TGTGCCAGTAGTATACGACAGGGAGCAACAAACACCATATATTTT
V gene: TRBV19
J gene: TRBJ1-3
D gene: TRBD1
clone size: once

CDR3 protein: CASSLALAGTDTQYF
CDR3 DNA: TGTGCCAGCAGCTTGGCACTAGCGGGAACAGATACGCAGTATTTT
V gene: TRBV5-4
J gene: TRBJ2-3
D gene: TRBD2
clone size: .

CDR3 protein: CASRQPGSGNTIYF
CDR3 DNA: TGTGCCAGCAGACAACCGGGATCTGGAAACACCATATATTTT
V gene: TRBV6-5
J gene: TRBJ1-3
D gene: .
clone size: .

CDR3 protein: CASSVWTPPGANVLTF
CDR3 DNA: TGTGCCAGCAGCGTATGGACACCCCCTGGGGCCAACGTCCTGACTTTC
V gene: TRBV9
J gene: TRBJ2-6
D gene: .
clone size: .

CDR3 protein: CASSLYEAYTEAFF
CDR3 DNA: TGTGCCAGCAGCTTATATGAGGCTTACACTGAAGCTTTCTTT
V gene: TRBV11-2
J gene: TRBJ1-1
D gene: .
clone size: .

CDR3 protein: CASSFGQGLTEAFF
CDR3 DNA: TGTGCCAGTAGTTTTGGACAGGGTCTGACTGAAGCTTTCTTT
V gene: TRBV19
J gene: TRBJ1-1
D gene: TRBD1
clone size: once

CDR3 protein: CASSQPSGRLDEQYF
CDR3 DNA: TGCGCCAGCAGCCAACCTAGCGGGAGGCTAGACGAGCAGTACTTC
V gene: TRBV4-1
J gene: TRBJ2-7
D gene: TRBD2
clone size: many

CDR3 protein: CASSVEERDRGQTGELFF
CDR3 DNA: TGTGCCAGCAGCGTAGAGGAGAGGGACAGGGGGCAAACCGGGGAGCTGTTTTTT
V gene: TRBV9
J gene: TRBJ2-2
D gene: TRBD1
clone size: .

CDR3 protein: CSARMRYEQYF
CDR3 DNA: TGCAGTGCTAGGATGCGATACGAGCAGTACTTC
V gene: TRBV20-1
J gene: TRBJ2-7
D gene: .
clone size: .

CDR3 protein: CASSRTGNSNQPQHF
CDR3 DNA: TGTGCCAGCAGTAGGACAGGGAATAGCAATCAGCCCCAGCATTTT
V gene: TRBV27
J gene: TRBJ1-5
D gene: TRBD1
clone size: .